This entry lists 10 T cell receptor beta chains sequenced from one sample in a study of cytomegalovirus exposure and HLA in healthy donors. This PCR relied on a set of 60 Vbeta primers and 13 Jbeta primers. Measured with immunoSEQ multiplex PCR; TCRdb has only the in-frame clones, and not every one. The repertoire holds roughly 100,000 clones, with more than 70% as singletons. The material sequenced was PBMCs. These receptors were taken from a man aged 18 to 29 in good health and CMV-seropositive.

The V call is TRBV19, the J call TRBJ1-5; D uncertain. Germline loops: CDR1 LNHDA, CDR2 SQIVND (reference sequence). Trimming cost V 1 base and J 7 bases, with 8 bases left between them. The CDR3 length is 13 residues. CDR3: CASSIAVGQPQHF. In DNA, the CDR3 is TGTGCCAGTAGTATAGCTGTCGGGCAGCCCCAGCATTTT.

This chain joins TRBV5-4 and TRBJ2-5; 8 nucleotides align to TRBD2. Germline CDR1 is SGHNT and CDR2 is YYREEE (reference sequence). With V trimmed by 4 bases and J by 4 bases, 3 bases remained unmatched. This CDR3 is 13 amino acids long. CDR3 nucleotides: TGTGCCAGCAGCCGTAGCGGGGTAGAGACCCAGTACTTC. Its translation is CASSRSGVETQYF.

This clone has just a few counts. The chain employs TRBV10-3 and TRBJ1-1; tentatively, D is TRBD1 (6 bases). CDR3 size: 16 residues. Germline-derived CDR1 and CDR2 are ENHRY and SYGVKD. V dropped 6 bases and J dropped 1 base, with 18 bases sitting between them. The CDR3 DNA is TGTGCCATCAGCATAACACAGGGAGCGAGGAACACTGAAGCTTTCTTT. It specifies CAISITQGARNTEAFF.

The rearrangement uses TRBV4-1 and TRBJ2-4; TRBD1 might be the D (6 bases). V was trimmed by 1 base and J by 3 bases, leaving 7 bases between them. The CDR3 covers 14 residues. The germline gives CDR1 MGHRA, CDR2 YSYEKL. The CDR3 spells CASSQVGGKNIQYF. In DNA form, the CDR3 reads TGCGCCAGCAGCCAAGTAGGGGGCAAAAACATTCAGTACTTC.

This clone was seen more than once but under ten times. The chain is built from TRBV7-9 and TRBJ1-1; perhaps TRBD1 as D (5 bases). CDR3 size: 15 residues. Germline-derived CDR1 and CDR2 are SEHNR and FQNEAQ (reference sequence). V was clipped by 6 bases and J by 2 bases, with 16 bases between them. The CDR3 protein is CASSPGAGGNTEAFF. CDR3 DNA sequence: TGTGCCAGCAGTCCCGGGGCCGGGGGAAACACTGAAGCTTTCTTT.

J is TRBJ2-7 and V is TRBV27; no reliable D call. This CDR3 has 13 residues. The germline CDR1 and CDR2 sequences are MNHEY and SMNVEV (reference sequence). V lost 6 bases, J lost 0 bases, and 9 bases lay in between. CDR3 in amino acids: CASRSPSSYEQYF. In nucleotides, the CDR3 is TGTGCCAGCAGATCACCGAGCTCCTACGAGCAGTACTTC.

V and J are TRBV27 and TRBJ2-5; 10 positions match TRBD2. CDR1 is MNHEY, CDR2 SMNVEV, per germline (reference sequence). The CDR3 is 16 residues long. V dropped 6 bases and J dropped 1; count of bases not matched to a gene: 8. The CDR3 sequence: CASSFISGGSQETQYF. The CDR3 nucleotides read TGTGCCAGCAGCTTCATTAGCGGGGGGAGCCAAGAGACCCAGTACTTC.

This clone was seen a handful of times. The chain uses TRBV9 and TRBJ1-3, with D unresolved. Germline V gene sequence: CDR1 SGDLS, CDR2 YYNGEE. The ends were cut back, 3 bases at V and 2 bases at J, with 9 bases in the middle. This CDR3 has 14 amino acids. The CDR3 loop reads CASSESVAGNTIYF. In nucleotides, the CDR3 is TGTGCCAGCAGCGAGAGCGTGGCTGGAAACACCATATATTTT.

This chain joins TRBV10-3 and TRBJ2-1; 7 bases line up with TRBD2. The germline V gene has CDR1 ENHRY and CDR2 SYGVKD. J was trimmed by 6 bases and V by 3 bases; bases with no gene match: 2. This CDR3 comprises 13 residues. As DNA, the CDR3 is TGTGCCATCAGTGACGGGAGGAGCAATGAGCAGTTCTTC. It translates to CAISDGRSNEQFF.

V is TRBV11-2 and J is TRBJ2-7; perhaps TRBD1 as D (6 bases). Trimming removed 1 base at V and 5 bases at J, with 9 bases between. The CDR3 consists of 13 residues. Germline CDR1 and CDR2: SGHAT and FQNNGV. CDR3 loop: CASSLVGQNEQYF. The DNA of the CDR3 is TGTGCCAGCAGCTTAGTGGGACAAAACGAGCAGTACTTC.